Listed below are T cell receptor beta chains from one sample, sequenced in a study of T cells after yellow fever vaccination. One entry per CDR3 protein results from TCRdb running MiXCR on the 5' RACE reads. The sample shows some 300,000 distinct CDR3 sequences, roughly 8.3% of them seen only once. Sequenced material: PBMCs, taken roughly 46 days after the first yellow fever vaccination. These TCRs come from a man younger than 30 who received the YFV17D yellow fever vaccine. Each CDR3 is given with its conserved first and last residue. The D gene is left open where the match is weak. Rows give clone size only sometimes, using once, few, many, or a class for an expanded clone.

CDR3: CATSDWKGRRNEQFF
DNA: TGTGCCACCAGTGATTGGAAGGGAAGACGTAATGAGCAGTTCTTC
size: .
J: TRBJ2-1
D: .
V: TRBV24-1

CDR3: CSAGTPDTEAFF
DNA: TGCAGCGCTGGAACGCCTGACACTGAAGCTTTCTTT
size: many
J: TRBJ1-1
D: .
V: TRBV29-1

CDR3: CASSFLSVTVTGELFF
DNA: TGTGCCAGCAGTTTTCTCTCCGTGACTGTGACCGGGGAGCTGTTTTTT
size: .
J: TRBJ2-2
D: .
V: TRBV28

CDR3: CASSNGELFF
DNA: TGTGCCAGCTCAAACGGGGAGCTGTTTTTT
size: few
J: TRBJ2-2
D: .
V: TRBV18

CDR3: CSVTDTQYF
DNA: TGCAGTGTTACCGATACGCAGTATTTT
size: .
J: TRBJ2-3
D: .
V: TRBV20-1

CDR3: CASSQAGVDTQYF
DNA: TGCGCCAGCAGCCAAGCGGGGGTAGATACGCAGTATTTT
size: .
J: TRBJ2-3
D: TRBD2
V: TRBV5-1

CDR3: CSGPKYHENTEAFF
DNA: TGCAGCGGGCCTAAGTATCATGAGAACACTGAAGCTTTCTTT
size: .
J: TRBJ1-1
D: .
V: TRBV20-1

CDR3: CASSLVIAGAGEQFF
DNA: TGTGCCAGCAGCTTAGTGATAGCGGGGGCGGGTGAGCAGTTCTTC
size: .
J: TRBJ2-1
D: TRBD2
V: TRBV7-2

CDR3: CASSQDGGRNSPLHF
DNA: TGCGCCAGCAGCCAAGACGGCGGCAGGAATTCACCCCTCCACTTT
size: .
J: TRBJ1-6
D: .
V: TRBV4-3

CDR3: CASSLGQAPNEKLFF
DNA: TGTGCCAGCAGCCTCGGACAGGCGCCGAATGAAAAACTGTTTTTT
size: .
J: TRBJ1-4
D: TRBD1
V: TRBV7-2

CDR3: CASSPMGQNYGYTF
DNA: TGTGCCAGCAGCCCCATGGGACAGAACTATGGCTACACCTTC
size: few
J: TRBJ1-2
D: TRBD1
V: TRBV11-2

CDR3: CASSLRQGYEKLFF
DNA: TGTGCCAGCAGCCTTAGACAGGGCTATGAAAAACTGTTTTTT
size: .
J: TRBJ1-4
D: TRBD1
V: TRBV7-2

CDR3: CASSEAGPGPRRDEQYF
DNA: TGTGCCAGCAGTGAGGCAGGTCCGGGACCCAGAAGGGACGAGCAGTACTTC
size: .
J: TRBJ2-7
D: .
V: TRBV6-1

CDR3: CASSRGVSGSYNSPLHF
DNA: TGTGCCAGCAGTCGAGGGGTATCAGGGTCCTATAATTCACCCCTCCACTTT
size: few
J: TRBJ1-6
D: .
V: TRBV12-3/TRBV12-4

CDR3: CASSFGSVGVNIQYF
DNA: TGTGCCAGCAGCTTTGGTTCTGTCGGAGTAAACATTCAGTACTTC
size: few
J: TRBJ2-4
D: .
V: TRBV7-2

CDR3: CASSLLGGVGVNEQFF
DNA: TGTGCCAGCAGCTTACTAGGCGGGGTGGGGGTCAATGAGCAGTTCTTC
size: .
J: TRBJ2-1
D: .
V: TRBV5-4

CDR3: CARGPERRHNEQFF
DNA: TGTGCCAGGGGCCCCGAGCGACGGCACAATGAGCAGTTCTTC
size: .
J: TRBJ2-1
D: .
V: TRBV7-9

CDR3: CASSLTIRDEQYF
DNA: TGTGCCAGCAGCTTAACGATCCGGGACGAGCAGTACTTC
size: few
J: TRBJ2-7
D: .
V: TRBV7-7

CDR3: CASSVGSPNTEAFF
DNA: TGCGCCAGCAGTGTCGGCAGCCCTAACACTGAAGCTTTCTTT
size: few
J: TRBJ1-1
D: .
V: TRBV10-2

CDR3: CASSLGASGGATDTQYF
DNA: TGTGCCAGCAGCTTAGGGGCTAGCGGGGGGGCGACCGATACGCAGTATTTT
size: few
J: TRBJ2-3
D: TRBD2
V: TRBV11-2

CDR3: CASSQATGDYGYTF
DNA: TGCGCCAGCAGCCAAGCGACAGGGGATTATGGCTACACCTTC
size: .
J: TRBJ1-2
D: TRBD1
V: TRBV4-1

CDR3: CASSRRTSPSTDTQYF
DNA: TGCGCCAGCAGCCGCCGGACAAGTCCTAGCACAGATACGCAGTATTTT
size: few
J: TRBJ2-3
D: .
V: TRBV5-1

CDR3: CASSLHGRGNQETQYF
DNA: TGTGCCAGCAGCCTACACGGCCGGGGGAACCAAGAGACCCAGTACTTC
size: .
J: TRBJ2-5
D: .
V: TRBV6-1

CDR3: CASSQQEFSEKLFF
DNA: TGTGCCAGCAGCCAACAGGAATTTAGTGAAAAACTGTTTTTT
size: many
J: TRBJ1-4
D: .
V: TRBV11-2

CDR3: CASRTSPGAGQPQHF
DNA: TGTGCCAGTAGAACCTCGCCGGGCGCGGGGCAGCCCCAGCATTTT
size: .
J: TRBJ1-5
D: .
V: TRBV19

CDR3: CASSQGGGAWEQYF
DNA: TGTGCCAGCAGCCAGGGCGGGGGGGCTTGGGAGCAGTACTTC
size: many
J: TRBJ2-7
D: TRBD2
V: TRBV7-2

CDR3: CASSHTGELFF
DNA: TGTGCCAGCAGCCATACCGGGGAGCTGTTTTTT
size: many
J: TRBJ2-2
D: .
V: TRBV12-3/TRBV12-4

CDR3: CASSSTLAGPASGANVLTF
DNA: TGTGCCAGCAGCTCAACCCTAGCGGGGCCCGCCTCTGGGGCCAACGTCCTGACTTTC
size: .
J: TRBJ2-6
D: TRBD2
V: TRBV7-8

CDR3: CASSLLGAGARELFF
DNA: TGTGCCAGCAGTCTCTTGGGGGCTGGAGCCCGGGAGCTGTTTTTT
size: .
J: TRBJ2-2
D: .
V: TRBV6-1

CDR3: CASTPYGGNNQPQHF
DNA: TGTGCCAGCACCCCGTACGGGGGGAACAATCAGCCCCAGCATTTT
size: .
J: TRBJ1-5
D: .
V: TRBV12-3/TRBV12-4

CDR3: CASSLAGGAGNTIYF
DNA: TGTGCCAGCAGCTTAGCGGGGGGTGCTGGAAACACCATATATTTT
size: few
J: TRBJ1-3
D: .
V: TRBV7-9

CDR3: CASSRAITLGSKYGYTF
DNA: TGCGCCAGCAGCCGAGCCATTACGTTAGGCAGCAAGTATGGCTACACCTTC
size: few
J: TRBJ1-2
D: .
V: TRBV4-3

CDR3: CASSLSGTSGYNEQFF
DNA: TGTGCCAGCAGCTTATCCGGGACTAGCGGCTACAATGAGCAGTTCTTC
size: .
J: TRBJ2-1
D: TRBD2
V: TRBV12-3/TRBV12-4

CDR3: CASSEQRGVKELFF
DNA: TGCGCCAGCAGCGAGCAGCGGGGGGTGAAGGAGCTGTTTTTT
size: few
J: TRBJ2-2
D: TRBD2
V: TRBV5-1

CDR3: CASSPHRDTTTGELFF
DNA: TGCGCCAGCAGCCCCCACCGGGACACCACGACCGGGGAGCTGTTTTTT
size: .
J: TRBJ2-2
D: .
V: TRBV5-1

CDR3: CASSQVGDRVLQTGELFF
DNA: TGTGCCAGCAGCCAAGTCGGGGACAGGGTGTTGCAAACCGGGGAGCTGTTTTTT
size: .
J: TRBJ2-2
D: TRBD1
V: TRBV3-1

CDR3: CASSYIQSSTDTQYF
DNA: TGTGCCAGCAGTTACATACAGTCCAGCACAGATACGCAGTATTTT
size: many
J: TRBJ2-3
D: .
V: TRBV6-2/TRBV6-3

CDR3: CASSFKDRAANYGYTF
DNA: TGTGCCAGCAGCTTCAAGGACAGGGCGGCTAACTATGGCTACACCTTC
size: .
J: TRBJ1-2
D: TRBD1
V: TRBV5-6

CDR3: CASSPLGTGVPPGPGF
DNA: TGTGCCAGCAGCCCACTCGGGACAGGGGTGCCCCCGGGGCCAGGCTTC
size: .
J: TRBJ2-5
D: TRBD1
V: TRBV7-2

CDR3: CASSEVSVGANVLTF
DNA: TGTGCCAGCAGTGAAGTCTCCGTGGGGGCCAACGTCCTGACTTTC
size: few
J: TRBJ2-6
D: .
V: TRBV6-1

CDR3: CASSLGAPRGYTF
DNA: TGCGCCAGCAGCTTAGGAGCCCCGAGGGGCTACACCTTC
size: few
J: TRBJ1-2
D: .
V: TRBV5-1

CDR3: CATSGYQETQYF
DNA: TGTGCCACCAGCGGGTACCAAGAGACCCAGTACTTC
size: .
J: TRBJ2-5
D: .
V: TRBV15

CDR3: CASSFSGATYNEQFF
DNA: TGTGCCAGCAGCTTTAGCGGGGCCACCTACAATGAGCAGTTCTTC
size: few
J: TRBJ2-1
D: TRBD2
V: TRBV7-2

CDR3: CASSLIGSEQFF
DNA: TGTGCCAGCAGTTTAATTGGCAGTGAGCAGTTCTTC
size: .
J: TRBJ2-1
D: .
V: TRBV12-3/TRBV12-4

CDR3: CASSRPTGPTGELFF
DNA: TGTGCCAGCAGCCGCCCCACAGGGCCCACCGGGGAGCTGTTTTTT
size: .
J: TRBJ2-2
D: .
V: TRBV3-1

CDR3: CASSLDRGSGGYTF
DNA: TGCGCCAGCAGCTTGGACAGGGGAAGTGGTGGCTACACCTTC
size: .
J: TRBJ1-2
D: TRBD1
V: TRBV5-1

CDR3: CASSHPLAGGPGSYNEQFF
DNA: TGTGCCAGCAGCCATCCCCTAGCGGGGGGGCCCGGTTCCTACAATGAGCAGTTCTTC
size: few
J: TRBJ2-1
D: TRBD2
V: TRBV3-1

CDR3: CASRLRGEETQYF
DNA: TGTGCCAGCAGGCTCCGAGGGGAAGAGACCCAGTACTTC
size: many
J: TRBJ2-5
D: .
V: TRBV3-1

CDR3: CASSLMPDTEAFF
DNA: TGTGCCAGCAGCTTAATGCCCGACACGGAAGCTTTCTTT
size: .
J: TRBJ1-1
D: .
V: TRBV11-2

CDR3: CASSSPGYEQYF
DNA: TGTGCCAGCAGCTCTCCTGGCTACGAGCAGTACTTC
size: few
J: TRBJ2-7
D: .
V: TRBV9

CDR3: CAWEISGTQYF
DNA: TGTGCCTGGGAGATCAGCGGAACCCAGTACTTC
size: few
J: TRBJ2-5
D: .
V: TRBV30

CDR3: CASSVVGGSGELFF
DNA: TGTGCCAGCAGCGTAGTGGGGGGCAGCGGGGAGCTGTTTTTT
size: few
J: TRBJ2-2
D: .
V: TRBV9

CDR3: CASSPTRSPLHF
DNA: TGTGCCAGCAGCCCCACGCGTTCACCCCTCCACTTT
size: few
J: TRBJ1-6
D: .
V: TRBV6-2/TRBV6-3